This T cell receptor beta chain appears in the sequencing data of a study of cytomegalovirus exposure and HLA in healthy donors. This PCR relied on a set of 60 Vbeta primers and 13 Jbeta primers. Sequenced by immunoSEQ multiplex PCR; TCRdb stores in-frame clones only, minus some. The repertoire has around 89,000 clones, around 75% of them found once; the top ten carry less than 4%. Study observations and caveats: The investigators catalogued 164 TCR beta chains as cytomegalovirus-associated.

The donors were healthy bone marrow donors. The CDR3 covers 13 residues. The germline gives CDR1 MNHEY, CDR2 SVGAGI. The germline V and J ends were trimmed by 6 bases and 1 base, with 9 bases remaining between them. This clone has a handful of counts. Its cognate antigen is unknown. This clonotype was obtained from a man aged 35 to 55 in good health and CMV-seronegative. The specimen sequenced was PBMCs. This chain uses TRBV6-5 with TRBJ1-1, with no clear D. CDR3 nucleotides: TGTGCCAGCAGCCTCCGGGGGAACACTGAAGCTTTCTTT. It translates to CASSLRGNTEAFF.